The 16 T cell receptor beta chains below come from one sample, sequenced in a study of T cells in Graves' hyperthyroidism and ophthalmopathy. RNA transcripts served as the template for amplifying TCR beta CDR3 regions. The HTBI primer set was used in a first-round RT-PCR of the TCR CDR3. TCRdb called the multiplex PCR reads again in MiXCR, with one record for every CDR3 protein. Seen here are more than 300,000 distinct CDR3 sequences, approximately 17% observed once, and the top ten hold roughly two fifths. Material for sequencing was blood. The source is a man aged 18 to 29 with Graves' ophthalmopathy.

This clonotype has a single count. One junction end disagrees with the germline gene, perhaps due to a read error. The chain links TRBV6-4 to TRBJ2-3; no reliable D call. CDR1 and CDR2 from the germline V gene are MRHNA and SNTAGT. The CDR3 extends over 15 amino acids. The CDR3 coding sequence is TGTGCCAACAGTGACCGCAGTGATAGCACAGATACGCAGTATTTT. As protein: CANSDRSDSTDTQYF.

This clonotype showed up many times. The chain couples TRBV3-1 to TRBJ2-3; 8 bases align to TRBD2. Germline V gene sequence: CDR1 LGHDT, CDR2 YNNKEL (reference sequence). This CDR3 region has 14 residues. V was clipped by 9 bases and J by 0 bases; unmatched bases: 5. The CDR3, as DNA: TGTGCCAGTCGCCAGCGGGGGAGCACAGATACGCAGTATTTT. Translated, it gives CASRQRGSTDTQYF.

The rearrangement joins TRBV6-1 to TRBJ2-2; the D gene is possibly TRBD1 (6 bases). Per the germline V gene, CDR1 is MNHNS and CDR2 is SASEGT. V was shortened by 5 bases and J by 1 base, with 11 bases between the two germline ends. CDR3 length: 15 residues. The CDR3 region is CASSYGTMNTGELFF. The CDR3 DNA reads as TGTGCCAGCAGTTATGGGACAATGAACACCGGGGAGCTGTTTTTT.

This clonotype was seen a few times. The rearrangement joins TRBV6-1 to TRBJ1-1; TRBD1 aligns across 7 bases. The J segment lost 0 bases and the V segment lost 6 bases, leaving 7 bases of the junction unmatched. The CDR3 is made up of 15 amino acids. CDR1 is MNHNS and CDR2 is SASEGT in the germline V gene. This chain's CDR3 is CASSLTGPVNTEAFF. In nucleotides, the CDR3 is TGTGCCAGCAGCTTGACAGGGCCCGTGAACACTGAAGCTTTCTTT.

This clonotype has a handful of counts. The chain links TRBV4-1 to TRBJ2-3, with 9 bases lining up with TRBD1. Losses at the gene ends were 4 bases for V and 2 bases for J; bases not matched to a gene: 7. This CDR3 spans 16 amino acids. Germline V gene data show CDR1 as MGHRA and CDR2 as YSYEKL. The CDR3 loop is CASSRETGGATDTQYF. CDR3 nucleotides: TGCGCCAGCAGCCGAGAGACAGGGGGGGCCACAGATACGCAGTATTTT.

With respect to this clonotype: A read error may explain this, as a much larger clone is one base away. The J gene is TRBJ1-4, the V gene TRBV11-2, with D hard to call. The germline V gene has CDR1 SGHAT and CDR2 FQNNGV. Trimming removed 1 base at V and 0 bases at J, with 15 bases between. The CDR3 runs to 18 residues. Written as DNA, the CDR3 is TGTGCCAGCAGCTTAGGAGGTTTGGGATCTCCAACTAATGAAAAACTGTTTTTT. Its translation: CASSLGGLGSPTNEKLFF.

This chain connects TRBV18 to TRBJ1-1; 9 positions agree with TRBD1. CDR1 is KGHSH and CDR2 is LQKENI in the germline V gene. This CDR3 has 17 residues. The V segment lost 6 bases and the J segment 1 base; nucleotides outside the gene matches: 12. CDR3 residues: CASSPGTGSIANTEAFF. The CDR3 DNA follows: TGTGCCAGCTCTCCCGGGACAGGGTCTATCGCGAACACTGAAGCTTTCTTT.

The table lists this clonotype with many counts. The chain uses TRBV2 and TRBJ2-7; maybe TRBD1 (5 bases). Trimming took 3 bases from V and 0 from J, leaving 12 bases between them. CDR1 is SNHLY and CDR2 is FYNNEI in the germline V gene. This CDR3 spans 15 amino acids. This CDR3 is CASSEPPQVSYEQYF. CDR3 coding DNA: TGTGCCAGCAGTGAGCCACCACAGGTCTCCTACGAGCAGTACTTC.

This clonotype was detected ten times or more. This rearrangement joins TRBV11-2 to TRBJ1-1; D is perhaps TRBD1 (5 bases). With 3 bases removed from V and 1 base from J, the gap between germline ends came to 6 bases. This CDR3 is built from 13 residues. Germline CDR1 is SGHAT and CDR2 is FQNNGV. The CDR3 bases are TGTGCCAGCAGCTTTACAGGGAACACTGAAGCTTTCTTT. It is translated as CASSFTGNTEAFF.

This clonotype was found many times. This chain uses TRBV12-3 or TRBV12-4 with TRBJ1-3; D is undetermined. This CDR3 is built from 14 residues. V was pared by 5 bases and J by 0 bases, with 8 bases between. DNA for the CDR3: TGTGCCAGCAGTACACCTCTCTCTGGAAACACCATATATTTT. Translation: CASSTPLSGNTIYF.

This rearrangement joins TRBV27 to TRBJ1-1, with D perhaps matching TRBD1 (6 bases). V was pared by 3 bases and J by 4 bases, with 21 bases between. Germline V lookup: CDR1 MNHEY, CDR2 SMNVEV (reference sequence). The CDR3 runs to 17 residues. In DNA, the CDR3 is TGTGCCAGCAGTTTTATGCAGGGGCTCCAAGGGGGCACTGAAGCTTTCTTT. Its translation is CASSFMQGLQGGTEAFF.

This clonotype was picked up a small number of times. V usage is TRBV6-5 and J usage is TRBJ2-1, with TRBD2 as a possible D gene (5 bases). The CDR3 loop spans 14 amino acids. CDR1 is MNHEY and CDR2 is SVGAGI in the germline V gene. Between the trimmed V and J ends, which lost 0 bases and 4 bases, there was a span of 7 bases. The DNA of the CDR3 is TGTGCCAGCAGTTACTCTAGGGAGTACAATGAGCAGTTCTTC. It yields the protein CASSYSREYNEQFF.

The chain is built from TRBV15 and TRBJ1-5; tentative D call: TRBD1 (5 bases). This CDR3 comprises 11 residues. The germline gives CDR1 LNHNV, CDR2 YYDKDF (reference sequence). Between the trimmed V and J ends, which lost 3 bases and 9 bases, there was a span of 6 bases. The CDR3, as DNA: TGTGCCACCAGCAGCCAGGGGCCCCAGCATTTT. Translated, it gives CATSSQGPQHF.

This clonotype was counted many times. This chain links TRBV18 with TRBJ2-4; D gene ambiguous. Germline V gives CDR1 KGHSH, CDR2 LQKENI. Trimming removed 4 bases from V and 9 bases from J, with 7 bases in between. The CDR3 has 11 amino acids. The CDR3 reads CASSQGTIQYF. The CDR3 DNA reads as TGTGCCAGCTCACAGGGTACCATTCAGTACTTC.

This clonotype was seen ten or more times. V and J are TRBV20-1 and TRBJ1-2; D gene ambiguous. Germline V gene sequence: CDR1 DFQATT, CDR2 SNEGSKA (reference sequence). The CDR3 is made up of 11 amino acids. V was cut by 6 bases and J by 8 bases, with 13 bases left in between. Here the CDR3 DNA reads TGCAGTGCCCCCTCATTGGGAGGCTACACCTTC. Its translation is CSAPSLGGYTF.

This clonotype has a count of ten or more. The chain joins TRBV7-9 to TRBJ2-7; D may be TRBD1 (6 bases). This CDR3 spans 16 amino acids. The V gene's germline CDR1 is SEHNR and CDR2 FQNEAQ (reference sequence). Trimming cost V 5 bases and J 3 bases, with 20 bases left between them. The DNA for the CDR3 is TGTGCCAGCAGCCCCGGACTCGGGACACCTAACTACGAGCAGTACTTC. Its translation: CASSPGLGTPNYEQYF.